This T cell receptor (beta chain) was obtained from a study of beta chain features in type 1 diabetes. General study results and limits: When Type 1 diabetes patients were examined, their TCRB CDR3s proved moderately but significantly shorter in all four CD4+ subsets. A potential influence of HLA type upon TCRB rearrangement remained unresolved herein.

Stem cell-like memory, regulatory, central memory and naive CD4+ cells were sorted via CD45RO/CCR7/CD25/CD127/CD95/CD27. Purities over 98% were achieved in all sorted populations. V was trimmed by 11 bases and J by 5 bases, leaving 16 bases between them. This CDR3 is 13 amino acids long. Per the germline V gene, CDR1 is MDHEN and CDR2 is SYDVKM. This clone was counted a few times. Its specificity is not known. What was sequenced were expressed TCRB transcripts, since all of the isolated RNA had been reverse transcribed. Sequencing was performed with immunoSEQ multiplex PCR; in TCRdb, only in-frame clones are kept and a portion is missing. Found here are hundreds of thousands of clones, over 11% of them singletons; the top ten hold approximately 0.039%.

This chain connects TRBV28 to TRBJ1-5; D is perhaps TRBD1 (6 bases). The sample consisted of naive CD4+ T cells from blood. The receptor was derived from a man between 18 and 35 years old with type 1 diabetes. CDR3 sequence reads: CAGQTGLDQPQHF. The CDR3 region has the DNA TGTGCCGGACAAACAGGGCTGGATCAGCCCCAGCATTTT.